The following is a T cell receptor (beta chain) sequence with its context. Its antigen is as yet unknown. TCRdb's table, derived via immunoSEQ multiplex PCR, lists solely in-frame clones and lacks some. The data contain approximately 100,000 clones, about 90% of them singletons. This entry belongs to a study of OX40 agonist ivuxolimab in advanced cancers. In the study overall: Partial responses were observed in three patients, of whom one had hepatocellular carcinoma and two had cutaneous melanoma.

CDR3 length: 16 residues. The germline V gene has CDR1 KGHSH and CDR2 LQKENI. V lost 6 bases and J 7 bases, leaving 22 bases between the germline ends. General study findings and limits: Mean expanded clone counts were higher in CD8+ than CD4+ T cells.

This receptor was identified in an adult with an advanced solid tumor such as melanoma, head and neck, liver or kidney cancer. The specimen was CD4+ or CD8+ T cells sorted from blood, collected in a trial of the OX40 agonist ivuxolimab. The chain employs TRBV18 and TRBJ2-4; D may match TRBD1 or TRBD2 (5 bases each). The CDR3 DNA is TGTGCCAGCTCGAACAAAACCGGGACGCCTGGGAACATTCAGTACTTC. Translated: CASSNKTGTPGNIQYF.